Each of the 9 T cell receptor beta chains below was sequenced from the same sample in a study of cytomegalovirus exposure and HLA in healthy donors. PCR amplification relied on 60 Vbeta primers (plus 13 Jbeta primers). Assay used: immunoSEQ multiplex PCR; TCRdb lists only in-frame clones, some missing. This sample has around 200,000 clones, with 82% found just once. The sequenced sample consisted of PBMCs. These receptors all stem from a middle-aged man in good health and CMV-seropositive.

This clone has only a few counts. Its ends do not fully match the called genes, so a read error is possible. This sequence joins TRBV9 and TRBJ2-5; 8 nucleotides align to TRBD2. CDR1 and CDR2 (germline): SGDLS, YYNGEE. There are 17 residues in the CDR3. CDR3 loop: CASSPGSTSVNQEAQYF. CDR3 in DNA: TGTGCCAGCAGCCCAGGGTCGACTAGCGTAAACCAAGAGGCCCAGTACTTC.

V and J are TRBV4-1 and TRBJ1-1, with D perhaps TRBD1 (6 bases). Germline V CDR1 and CDR2: MGHRA, YSYEKL. The CDR3 has 14 amino acids. The V gene lost 5 bases and the J gene lost 0 bases, with 10 bases spanning the gap. This chain's CDR3 is CASSSTGMNTEAFF. Here the CDR3 DNA reads TGCGCCAGCAGCTCAACAGGGATGAACACTGAAGCTTTCTTT.

This clone appeared a few times. Compared with germline, one end of the junction differs, possibly owing to a read error. The genes are TRBV7-9 and TRBJ2-7; 10 nucleotides match TRBD2. Germline lookup yields CDR1 SEHNR and CDR2 FQNEAQ (reference sequence). The CDR3 totals 15 residues. Here the CDR3 DNA reads TGTTCCAGCAGCTTAGTCAGCGGGAGGGCCGGGGAGCAGTACTTC. It codes for CSSSLVSGRAGEQYF.

V gene TRBV5-1 combines with J gene TRBJ1-4; D unclear. The CDR3 sequence is 13 residues long. Deletions cut 3 bases from V and 8 bases from J, with 11 bases between. Germline V gives CDR1 SGHRS, CDR2 YFSETQ. The CDR3 protein is CASSSPYTEKLFF. In nucleotides, the CDR3 is TGCGCCAGCAGCTCGCCGTACACGGAAAAACTGTTTTTT.

The rearrangement links TRBV7-9 to TRBJ1-2; tentative D call: TRBD1 (6 bases). V was clipped by 2 bases and J by 6 bases, with 16 bases between them. In germline, CDR1 is SEHNR, CDR2 FQNEAQ (reference sequence). The CDR3 has 15 amino acids. The CDR3 sequence is CASSLWDKRFDGYTF. In DNA form, the CDR3 reads TGTGCCAGCAGCTTATGGGACAAAAGATTCGATGGCTACACCTTC.

J is TRBJ2-1 and V is TRBV5-1; D unresolved. The germline V gene has CDR1 SGHRS and CDR2 YFSETQ. Trimming took 4 bases from V and 6 from J, leaving 8 bases between them. The CDR3 length is 12 residues. In DNA, the CDR3 is TGCGCCAGCAGCCTTCCTAGCAATGAGCAGTTCTTC. This sequence encodes CASSLPSNEQFF.

The J gene is TRBJ2-1, the V gene TRBV27, with D tentatively TRBD2 (5 bases). The CDR3 has 15 residues. Trimming took 5 bases from V and 0 from J, leaving 11 bases between them. Germline V gene lookup returns CDR1 MNHEY and CDR2 SMNVEV (reference sequence). CDR3 coding DNA: TGTGCCAGCAGTCCCCGGACTGGCTCCTACAATGAGCAGTTCTTC. Translating it yields CASSPRTGSYNEQFF.

This chain joins TRBV5-1 and TRBJ1-3; D ambiguous. The CDR3 totals 14 residues. V lost 0 bases and J lost 1, with 5 bases in between. Germline V gene data show CDR1 as SGHRS and CDR2 as YFSETQ. DNA for the CDR3: TGCGCCAGCAGCTTGGTCGGGTCTGGAAACACCATATATTTT. It encodes CASSLVGSGNTIYF.

The rearrangement uses TRBV5-1 and TRBJ2-5, with 11 bases that match TRBD2. CDR1 SGHRS and CDR2 YFSETQ come from the germline V gene. The CDR3 totals 17 residues. The J segment lost 5 bases and the V segment lost 4 bases, leaving 13 bases of the junction unmatched. Written as DNA, the CDR3 is TGCGCCAGCAGCACCGGACTAGCGGGCTTCCTGGGGGAGACCCAGTACTTC. It translates to CASSTGLAGFLGETQYF.